This T cell receptor beta chain was recovered during a study of technical replicates of blood from a handful of donors. Method: immunoSEQ multiplex PCR; TCRdb's copy keeps in-frame clones and lacks some. This table has roughly 51,000 clones, approximately 92% appearing once. CDR1 and CDR2 (germline): MNHEY, SVGAGI. This CDR3 spans 14 amino acids. Trimming took 4 bases from V and 4 from J; bases not matched to a gene: 5. V usage is TRBV6-5 and J usage is TRBJ2-3, with 7 positions matching TRBD1. What was sequenced was PBMCs. The source is a human donor in good health. Some clones in this sample may be carry-over from other donors' samples. CDR3 sequence reads: CASSSRQGADTQYF. CDR3 nucleotide sequence: TGTGCCAGCAGTTCTAGACAGGGCGCAGATACGCAGTATTTT.